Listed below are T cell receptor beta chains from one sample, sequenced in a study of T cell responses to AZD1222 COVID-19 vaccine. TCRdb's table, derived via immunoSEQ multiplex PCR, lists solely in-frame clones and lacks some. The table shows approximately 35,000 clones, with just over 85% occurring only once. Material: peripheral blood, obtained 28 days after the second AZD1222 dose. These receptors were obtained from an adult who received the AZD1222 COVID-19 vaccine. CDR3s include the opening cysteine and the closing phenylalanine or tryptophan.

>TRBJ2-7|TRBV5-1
CASKMKGGGSHEQYF
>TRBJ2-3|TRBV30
CAWSPPPSQGAQYF
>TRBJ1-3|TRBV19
CASTPPGQALSGNTIYF
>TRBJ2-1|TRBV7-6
CASSLGTSGGAYNEQFF
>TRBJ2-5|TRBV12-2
CASRLAEGAHQETQYF
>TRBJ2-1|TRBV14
CASSQDGLANFYSEQFF
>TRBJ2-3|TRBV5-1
CASSLEVLDTQYF
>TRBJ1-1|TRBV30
CAWTQGWTEAFF
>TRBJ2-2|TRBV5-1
CASSKGLDNTGELFF
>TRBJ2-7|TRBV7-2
CASSLALRGPRQPYEQYF
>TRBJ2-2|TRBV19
CAGRQGTGELFF
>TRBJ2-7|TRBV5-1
CASSLIQGADYEQYF
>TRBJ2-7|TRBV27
CASRRQGEYEQYF
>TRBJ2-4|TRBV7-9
CASSTGQDADIQYF
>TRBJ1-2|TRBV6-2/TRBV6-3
CASSSGRETDGYTF
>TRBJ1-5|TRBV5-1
CASSFDGRGQPQHF
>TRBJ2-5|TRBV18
CASSPMAGMKETQYF
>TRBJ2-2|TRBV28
CASSPQRLAPTGELFF
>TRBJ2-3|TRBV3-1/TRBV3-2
CASSQELAGAGKYF
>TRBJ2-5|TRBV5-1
CASRIAGVQETQYF
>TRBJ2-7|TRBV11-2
CASSFSSGVIASEQYF
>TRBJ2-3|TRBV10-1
CASSDAGGPPNTQYF
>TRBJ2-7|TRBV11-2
CASSLGHYEQYF
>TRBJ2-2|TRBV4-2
CASSQEGGGLNTGELFF
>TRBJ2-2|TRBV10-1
CASSESTRGAKTGELFF
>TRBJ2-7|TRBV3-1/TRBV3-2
CASNAGTGADEQYF
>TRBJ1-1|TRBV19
CATQRTENTEAFF